Below, 2 T cell receptor beta chains from the same sample are listed, as sequenced in a study of identical twins. TCRdb re-called the 5' RACE reads with MiXCR, one entry per CDR3 protein. Altogether some 900,000 distinct CDR3 sequences are present, 9% to 15% being singletons, with the ten largest covering around 1.5%. This same sample was also part of a study on yellow fever vaccine responses in identical twins.

The sequenced sample was PBMCs. All receptors come from a woman aged 18-30 years in good health.

This clonotype turned up a few times. This chain uses TRBV7-3 with TRBJ2-1; no clear D gene. CDR1 and CDR2 (germline): SGHTA, FQGTGA. V lost 1 base and J 0 bases, leaving 10 bases between the germline ends. The CDR3 contains 16 residues. CDR3 sequence (DNA): TGTGCCAGCAGCTTAAATCCGTACAGCTCCTACAATGAGCAGTTCTTC. Its translation: CASSLNPYSSYNEQFF.

This clonotype was observed a few times. The chain joins TRBV6-5 to TRBJ1-5; unclear D gene. Germline loops: CDR1 MNHEY, CDR2 SVGAGI. Trimming left V 2 bases short and J 3 bases short, with 11 bases between. CDR3 length: 15 residues. In nucleotides, the CDR3 is TGTGCCAGCAGTTACGGACCAGGTTTCAATCAGCCCCAGCATTTT. This codes for CASSYGPGFNQPQHF.